Presented here are 17 T cell receptor delta chains from one specimen sequenced in a study of γδ T cells in repeated Plasmodium falciparum infection. Bulk repertoires came from Vgamma9/Vdelta2+ or Vdelta2-negative gammadelta T cells flow-sorted from PBMC. TCRdb made new clone calls on the multiplex PCR reads using CATT. In the table there are 93,000 or so delta-chain clones, approximately 1% of which are singletons. The sample taken for sequencing was gamma-delta T cells from blood. Receptors originate from a pool of human donors (malaria-infected and uninfected, not separated).

With regard to this clone: The protein recorded in TCRdb matches a much larger clone and deviates from this DNA's translation at residue 22, suggesting a read error; the protein here is obtained by translating the DNA. No J gene was assigned, while the V gene was called as TRDV1; the tabulated D call, TRDD3, remains unverified against the DNA. Germline CDR1 reads TSWWSYY; CDR2 reads QGS. The CDR3 consists of 24 residues. CDR3: CALGEVSADPISYWGNQYTDKPIF. As DNA, the CDR3 is TGTGCTCTTGGGGAAGTAAGCGCAGATCCAATCAGCTACTGGGGGAACCAGTACACCGATAAACCCATCTTT.

This clone was seen ten or more times. The CDR3 region is CALGATARVYWGTYTDKLIF. DNA for the CDR3: TGTGCTCTTGGGGCCACTGCCCGGGTGTACTGGGGGACGTACACCGATAAACTCATCTTT. The chain combines TRDV1 with TRDJ1; 9 nucleotides line up with TRDD3. TCRdb offers no J gene call, so here the DNA was matched to germline to obtain one. The CDR3 extends over 20 amino acids. The germline V gene has CDR1 TSWWSYY and CDR2 QGS. The V gene end was trimmed by 4 bases and the J gene end by 0 bases; junction bases not matched to a gene: 18.

Remarks on this clone: The protein in TCRdb stems from a much larger clone and differs at residue 10 from this DNA's translation, likely a read error; here the protein is translated from the DNA. This chain uses TRDV1 with TRDJ1; 9 bases match TRDD3. In the absence of a J gene in TCRdb, the DNA was matched to germline to assign it here. Trimming at V came to 3 bases and at J to 4 bases, leaving 27 bases not matched to a gene. CDR3 length equals 22 residues. Germline V CDR1 and CDR2: TSWWSYY, QGS. The CDR3 reads CALGDISRPPQKWGDTGDKLIF. In DNA, the CDR3 is TGTGCTCTTGGGGACATTTCACGGCCTCCCCAAAAGTGGGGGGATACCGGCGATAAACTCATCTTT.

Many counts were recorded for this clone. The mismatch at residue 14 between this DNA's translation and the TCRdb protein of a much larger clone likely reflects a read error; the protein shown is translated from the DNA. The CDR3 reads CALGIFRPSTGGYMKLIF. The CDR3 DNA reads TGTGCTCTCGGAATTTTCCGTCCTAGTACTGGGGGATACATGAAACTCATCTTT. The J gene is TRDJ1, the V gene TRDV1; 12 bases match TRDD3. TCRdb gives no J gene; it was assigned here by matching the DNA to germline. From germline, CDR1 is TSWWSYY and CDR2 QGS. This CDR3 is 18 amino acids long. Germline trimming cut 9 bases from V and 8 bases from J; bases unmatched to any gene: 22.

Worth noting for this clone: It differs at one base from a far larger clone, so likely a read error. Other DNA sequences in the sample encode the same CDR3. The chain couples TRDV2 to TRDJ2; possibly TRDD3 for D (7 bases). The J gene is absent in TCRdb and was assigned here via DNA matching to germline. Per germline, CDR1 GEAIGNYY and CDR2 EKD. Trimming left V 0 bases short and J 4 bases short, with 35 bases between. CDR3 length: 23 residues. CDR3 residues: CACDTVKGFEIMGDTRRTAQLFF. CDR3 bases: TGTGCCTGTGACACCGTAAAAGGATTCGAAATAATGGGGGACACGCGTAGGACAGCACAACTCTTCTTT.

Regarding this clone: With a far larger clone one base away, a read error is the likely cause. The same CDR3 also results from other DNA sequences found in this sample. The CDR3 region is CALGEQGLPTLIPWGLIF. Here the CDR3 DNA reads TGTGCTCTTGGGGAACAGGGACTTCCTACGCTTATCCCCTGGGGGCTCATCTTT. The J segment was not called; the V segment is TRDV1; the table's D call, TRDD3, was not checked against the DNA. The CDR3 spans 18 residues. The V gene's germline CDR1 is TSWWSYY and CDR2 QGS.

As concerns this clone: The amino acid sequence in TCRdb belongs to a much larger clone and departs from this DNA's translation at residue 12, likely a sequencing read error; the sequence shown is translated from the DNA. The chain is built from TRDV2 and TRDJ3; 9 nucleotides align to TRDD3. V lost 3 bases, J lost 0 bases, and 17 bases stayed unmatched. The CDR3 spans 22 residues. The V gene's germline CDR1 is GEAIGNYY and CDR2 EKD. CDR3 coding DNA: TGTGCCTGTGACTCAATACTGGGGGAGTCGACCTCGAGCTCCTGGGACACCCGACAGATGTTTTTC. Translating it yields CACDSILGESTSSSWDTRQMFF.

This clone was seen more than once but under ten times. Being one base from a much bigger clone, this may be a read error. Additional DNA sequences in this sample encode the identical CDR3. The V gene is TRDV1, the J gene TRDJ1, with 9 nucleotides matching TRDD3. The CDR3 is made up of 21 amino acids. Germline loops: CDR1 TSWWSYY, CDR2 QGS. The CDR3 protein is CALGELGDRNWGTAYTDKLIF. CDR3 DNA: TGTGCCCTTGGGGAACTAGGAGACAGAAACTGGGGGACTGCGTACACCGATAAACTCATCTTT.

This clone has more than one count but fewer than ten. The protein TCRdb gives is from a much larger clone and does not agree with this DNA's translation at residue 10, likely a read error; the protein shown here comes from the DNA. The rearrangement links TRDV2 to TRDJ1; no firm D call. V shed 0 bases and J shed 1 base, with 14 bases lying between them. CDR3 length equals 16 residues. The germline V gene has CDR1 GEAIGNYY and CDR2 EKD. The CDR3 nucleotides read TGTGCCTGTGACACCCACCTGACAAAAACCACCGATAAACTCATCTTT. It encodes CACDTHLTKTTDKLIF.

This clone was counted a few times. A read error likely explains this, since a far larger clone differs by one base. It is unclear where the CDR3 begins or ends on the DNA, so no DNA is shown, and the CDR3 is as TCRdb lists it. The V gene call reads TRDV1; no J gene was called; TRDD3 is taken as the D call from the table, unchecked against the DNA. The CDR3 comprises 18 residues, both ends counted. The germline V gene encodes CDR1 TSWWSYY and CDR2 QGS. The chain's CDR3 is CALGERPKEYRCADKLIF.

This clone was counted at least ten times. CDR3 DNA: TGTGCTCTTGGGGACGGGGATCCTACGCCATGGGGGTACACCGATAAACTCATCTTT. Translating it yields CALGDGDPTPWGYTDKLIF. The V call is TRDV1, the J call TRDJ1; D possibly uses TRDD2 or TRDD3 (6 bases each). TCRdb leaves out the J gene; it was filled in here by matching the DNA to germline. The CDR3 has 19 residues. V was shortened by 3 bases and J by 0 bases, with 23 bases between the two germline ends. Germline-derived CDR1 and CDR2 are TSWWSYY and QGS.

This clone was seen a handful of times. DNA for the CDR3: TGTGCAACCCTTGTACTGGGGGATCCTACTACCAAAAACACCGATAAACTCATCTTT. This gives the protein CATLVLGDPTTKNTDKLIF. J is TRDJ1 and V is TRDV2, with TRDD3 matching 10 bases. TCRdb records no J gene; here it was assigned by comparing the DNA to germline. The CDR3 consists of 19 residues. The V gene's germline CDR1 is GEAIGNYY and CDR2 EKD.

There are a few counts of this clone. A far bigger clonotype differs at one base, so this is likely a read error. Other DNA variants within this sample encode the same CDR3. V is TRDV1 and J is TRDJ1, with D possibly matching TRDD3 (10 bases). There are 22 residues in the CDR3. Trimming took off 5 bases at V and 0 bases at J, with 34 bases between the two ends. Germline V lookup: CDR1 TSWWSYY, CDR2 QGS. CDR3: CALGNLPTTVVGDTEYTDKLIF. CDR3 sequence (DNA): TGTGCTCTTGGGAACCTTCCTACAACGGTGGTGGGGGATACTGAGTACACCGATAAACTCATCTTT.

Concerning this clone itself: The translation of this DNA and the TCRdb protein of a much larger clone differ at residue 14, probably owing to a read error; the protein shown here is translated from the DNA. Written as DNA, the CDR3 is TGTGCCTGTGACGCGATGGGGGATAGCTCCACCGATAAACACATCTTT. This codes for CACDAMGDSSTDKHIF. The V gene reported is TRDV2; the J gene is uncalled; the table assigns TRDD3, which was not confirmed against the DNA. Germline loops: CDR1 GEAIGNYY, CDR2 EKD. This CDR3 spans 16 amino acids.

This clone was counted ten times or more. This likely reflects a read error, since a far larger clone is one base away. The same CDR3 arises from other DNA sequences in this sample as well. The chain has TRDV1 and TRDJ1; TRDD3 agrees at 8 bases. Germline CDR1 reads TSWWSYY; CDR2 reads QGS. With 0 bases clipped from V and 5 bases from J, the junction kept 14 bases outside the gene matches. CDR3 length equals 18 residues. The CDR3, as DNA: TGTGCTCTTGGGGAACTCTGGGGGACCCGTTACGGAACTGATAAACTCATCTTT. It is translated as CALGELWGTRYGTDKLIF.

This clone turned up a few times. Only one base separates this from a far larger clonotype, so it likely reflects a read error. At the DNA level, this CDR3 is encoded by other sequences in the same sample as well. The genes are TRDV1 and TRDJ1; D tentatively reads TRDD2 or TRDD3 (6 bases each). TCRdb leaves out the J gene; it was filled in here by matching the DNA to germline. The CDR3 runs 22 residues. Germline V gene lookup returns CDR1 TSWWSYY and CDR2 QGS. The CDR3 DNA reads TGTGCTCTCGGGGAGCCTCGGCCTTCCATATCTTACTGGGAATCCTACACCGATAAACTCATCTTT. This encodes CALGEPRPSISYWESYTDKLIF.

As concerns this clone: Only one base separates this from a far larger clonotype, so it likely reflects a read error. The sample has other DNA sequences that encode this CDR3 too. The chain employs TRDV1 and TRDJ2; 10 bases match TRDD3. In the absence of a J gene in TCRdb, the DNA was matched to germline to assign it here. CDR1 is TSWWSYY and CDR2 is QGS in the germline V gene. The ends lost 4 bases at V and 0 bases at J; junction bases unmatched: 29. This CDR3 is built from 25 residues. In DNA, the CDR3 is TGTGCTCTTGGGGGGGCTGGGGTTACTGGGGGATTGAGGGCTCAAGGATTCGCTTTGACAGCACAACTCTTCTTT. This gives the protein CALGGAGVTGGLRAQGFALTAQLFF.